A single sample gave rise to the 29 T cell receptor beta chains below, sequenced in a study of post-analysis software for immune sequencing data. Study-wide results and limits: There were roughly five TRBV segments more frequent in patients than controls, and TRBV5-6, TRBV5-1 and TRBV20-1 were among them.

Included in the TCR beta cDNA libraries were unique molecular identifiers. Each CDR3 protein is one row after TCRdb ran MiXCR on the PCR reads. This table has fewer than 900,000 distinct CDR3 sequences, more than 45% appearing once. Antigens of these TCRs are unknown. Specimen: blood. The receptor set was obtained from a girl aged 5-17 years with multiple sclerosis.

This clonotype showed up just once. V and J are TRBV6-1 and TRBJ2-7, with D possibly being TRBD2 (6 bases). The V gene's germline CDR1 is MNHNS and CDR2 SASEGT. Trimming pared 2 bases from V and 6 bases from J, leaving 17 bases between. The CDR3 extends over 15 amino acids. The CDR3 reads CASSENSGGTSEQYF. Written as DNA, the CDR3 is TGTGCCAGCAGTGAAAATAGCGGAGGGACGAGCGAGCAGTACTTC.

This clonotype was observed a few times. The J gene is TRBJ2-1, the V gene TRBV30, with D perhaps matching TRBD1 or TRBD2 (5 bases each). CDR1 is GTSNPN and CDR2 is SVGIG in the germline V gene (reference sequence). CDR3 size: 12 residues. The V end lost 1 base, the J end lost 9 bases, and 10 bases lay between the germline ends. CDR3 protein: CAWSDRGGEQFF. DNA for the CDR3: TGTGCCTGGAGTGACCGTGGGGGTGAGCAGTTCTTC.

The chain couples TRBV11-3 to TRBJ2-5; D is ambiguous. Germline V gene lookup returns CDR1 SGHNT and CDR2 YENEEA. Trimming pared 5 bases from V and 4 bases from J, leaving 14 bases between. The CDR3 spans 14 residues. Written as DNA, the CDR3 is TGTGCCAGCAGCGACCCAAAGGAGTCAGAGACCCAGTACTTC. Protein: CASSDPKESETQYF. Filled out from reference TRBV11-3 and TRBJ2-5, the complete variable domain reads EAGVVQSPRYKIIEKKQPVAFWCNPISGHNTLYWYLQNLGQGPELLIRYENEEAVDDSQLPKDRFSAERLKGVDSTLKIQPAELGDSAVYLCASSDPKESETQYFGPGTRLLVL.

The chain links TRBV11-2 to TRBJ1-1; a possible D gene is TRBD1 (6 bases). Germline V CDR1 and CDR2: SGHAT, FQNNGV. This CDR3 has 17 residues. The V end was cut by 5 bases, the J end by 5 bases, with 24 bases between. The CDR3 loop is CASSPLGVGGRGTEAFF. The CDR3 nucleotides read TGTGCCAGCAGCCCCTTAGGGGTGGGGGGGCGCGGGACTGAAGCTTTCTTT.

As regards this clonotype: This may stem from a read error, because a much larger clone lies one nucleotide away. The chain couples TRBV12-3 or TRBV12-4 to TRBJ2-1, with TRBD1 identical over 7 bases. V shed 6 bases, J shed 7 bases, and the junction held 6 bases outside the gene matches. This CDR3 has 13 residues. CDR3 nucleotide sequence: TGTGCCAGCAGGCCGGGGACAGCGAATGAGCAGTTCTTC. Its translation is CASRPGTANEQFF.

The chain employs TRBV2 and TRBJ2-1, with D possibly called TRBD1 or TRBD2 (5 bases each). The germline V gene has CDR1 SNHLY and CDR2 FYNNEI. V lost 8 bases and J lost 7, with 18 bases in between. The CDR3 has 14 residues. CDR3 in amino acids: CASVWDPDCNEQFF. Written as DNA, the CDR3 is TGTGCCAGCGTATGGGACCCAGATTGTAATGAGCAGTTCTTC.

The CDR3 DNA follows: TGTGCCAGCAGTCCGCAGCGGGGGGCCAACTACGAGCAGTACTTC. Protein: CASSPQRGANYEQYF. J is TRBJ2-7 and V is TRBV27, with 9 positions matching TRBD2. CDR3 length: 15 residues. V was pared by 5 bases and J by 3 bases, with 8 bases of the junction left unmatched. Germline loops: CDR1 MNHEY, CDR2 SMNVEV (reference sequence).

The chain combines TRBV29-1 with TRBJ2-5; D is possibly TRBD2 (5 bases). Germline CDR1 reads SQVTM; CDR2 reads ANQGSEA. Trimming removed 3 bases from V and 5 bases from J, with 19 bases in between. The CDR3 sequence is 15 residues long. This CDR3 is CSVEGRHLVCETQYF. The DNA for the CDR3 is TGCAGCGTTGAGGGGAGACACCTGGTCTGCGAGACCCAGTACTTC.

V and J are TRBV20-1 and TRBJ2-1; D ambiguous. This CDR3 spans 12 amino acids. Germline CDR1 reads DFQATT; CDR2 reads SNEGSKA (reference sequence). V was pared by 5 bases and J by 4 bases, with 9 bases between. CDR3 nucleotide sequence: TGCAGTGCTCCCCCTCGATACAATGAGCAGTTCTTC. Its translation is CSAPPRYNEQFF.

This chain joins TRBV6-5 and TRBJ1-2; no clear D. The CDR3 runs 13 residues. Germline loops: CDR1 MNHEY, CDR2 SVGAGI. V gave up 2 bases and J gave up 7 bases, with 11 bases separating them. The CDR3 sequence: CASSYQGRGGYTF. The CDR3 DNA sequence: TGTGCCAGCAGTTACCAAGGGAGAGGTGGCTACACCTTC.

The CDR3 DNA follows: TGCGCCAGCAGCCAAGAGGGAGTAGCGGGACAGAAGAATGAGCAGTTCTTC. It is translated as CASSQEGVAGQKNEQFF. J is TRBJ2-1 and V is TRBV4-3, with D perhaps matching TRBD2 (8 bases). Trimming pared 0 bases from V and 7 bases from J, leaving 19 bases between. This CDR3 is built from 17 residues. Germline V gene data show CDR1 as LGHNA and CDR2 as YSLEER.

The chain employs TRBV7-9 and TRBJ1-1, with TRBD1 matching 8 bases. Unmatched junction bases numbered 9, after V lost 5 bases and J lost 1 base. Germline loops: CDR1 SEHNR, CDR2 FQNEAQ (reference sequence). This CDR3 has 16 amino acids. CDR3 amino acids: CASSRPQGAGNTEAFF. Written as DNA, the CDR3 is TGTGCCAGCAGCCGACCCCAGGGGGCGGGGAACACTGAAGCTTTCTTT.

The rearrangement joins TRBV20-1 to TRBJ2-1, with TRBD2 identical over 7 bases. With V trimmed by 4 bases and J by 8 bases, 8 bases remained unmatched. The CDR3 has 13 residues. In germline, CDR1 is DFQATT, CDR2 SNEGSKA (reference sequence). As DNA, the CDR3 is TGCAGTGCTACGGAGACTAGCCCTCATGAGCAGTTCTTC. The encoded protein is CSATETSPHEQFF.

This clonotype was detected once. An end of the junction differs from the germline gene, which may be a read error. The DNA of the CDR3 is TGTGCCAGCAGTCAAATAAAGGCGGTGAATACTGAAGCTTTCTTT. Protein sequence: CASSQIKAVNTEAFF. The chain is built from TRBV6-2 or TRBV6-3 and TRBJ1-1; D uncertain. This CDR3 region has 15 residues. From germline, CDR1 is MNHEY and CDR2 SVGEGT.

The rearrangement uses TRBV27 and TRBJ2-5, with D perhaps TRBD1 or TRBD2 (5 bases each). Judging by the DNA end, TRBJ2-7 fits better; the J call may be wrong. Germline lookup yields CDR1 MNHEY and CDR2 SMNVEV (reference sequence). The CDR3 runs 14 residues. The chain's CDR3 is CASSKPGRNYEQYF. CDR3 sequence (DNA): TGTGCCAGCAGCAAACCGGGACGGAATTACGAGCAGTACTTC.

In its sample, this clonotype was seen a few times. The gene calls are TRBV2 and TRBJ1-1; TRBD1 might be the D (6 bases). Germline V gives CDR1 SNHLY, CDR2 FYNNEI. The CDR3 sequence is 14 residues long. Trimming stripped 5 bases from V and 3 bases from J, with 13 bases between. The DNA for the CDR3 is TGTGCCAGCAGTACCAGGGGTGGGGACACTGAAGCTTTCTTT. This encodes CASSTRGGDTEAFF.

The rearrangement uses TRBV7-8 and TRBJ2-4; TRBD1 matches 9 bases. The DNA end favors TRBJ2-7, so the J call may be wrong. The CDR3 is made up of 17 amino acids. CDR1 and CDR2 from the germline V gene are SGHVS and FQNEAQ. The CDR3 DNA is TGTGCCAGCAGCTTACCGTTTCCGGGACAGGGCTCTCGCGAGCAGTACTTC. This translates into CASSLPFPGQGSREQYF.

This clonotype was detected once. The chain is built from TRBV27 and TRBJ2-7; D may be TRBD2 (5 bases). The length of the CDR3 is 14 residues. Germline CDR1 reads MNHEY; CDR2 reads SMNVEV (reference sequence). Trimming took off 6 bases at V and 3 bases at J, with 15 bases between the two ends. The CDR3 spells CASSRIDGVYEQYF. In DNA, the CDR3 is TGTGCCAGCAGCAGAATCGACGGGGTCTACGAGCAGTACTTC.

This sequence joins TRBV7-2 and TRBJ1-1; unclear D gene. This CDR3 contains 13 residues. Germline-derived CDR1 and CDR2 are SGHTA and FQGNSA. Trimming took 3 bases from V and 5 from J, leaving 10 bases between them. CDR3 sequence reads: CASSFRVQTEAFF. For the CDR3, the DNA is TGTGCCAGCAGCTTTCGGGTTCAGACTGAAGCTTTCTTT.

The V call is TRBV6-2 or TRBV6-3, the J call TRBJ1-5, with a tentative D call TRBD1 (5 bases). Deletions cut 2 bases from V and 4 bases from J, with 12 bases between. The CDR3 loop spans 15 amino acids. Germline values: CDR1 MNHEY, CDR2 SVGEGT. The CDR3 sequence is CASSYPHGGNQPQHF. In DNA form, the CDR3 reads TGTGCCAGCAGTTACCCCCATGGGGGGAATCAGCCCCAGCATTTT.

The V gene is TRBV29-1, the J gene TRBJ2-5; D remains ambiguous. Between the trimmed V and J ends, which lost 3 bases and 2 bases, there was a span of 13 bases. The CDR3 is made up of 14 amino acids. CDR1 SQVTM and CDR2 ANQGSEA come from the germline V gene. The CDR3 sequence: CSVDLSEIQETQYF. In DNA, the CDR3 is TGCAGCGTTGACCTCTCGGAGATTCAAGAGACCCAGTACTTC. Looking up the rest from reference TRBV29-1 and TRBJ2-5 gives the full variable domain: SAVISQKPSRDICQRGTSLTIQCQVDSQVTMMFWYRQQPGQSLTLIATANQGSEATYESGFVIDKFPISRPNLTFSTLTVSNMSPEDSSIYLCSVDLSEIQETQYFGPGTRLLVL.

The chain is built from TRBV25-1 and TRBJ2-7; D might be TRBD2 (6 bases). The CDR3 totals 13 residues. The germline V gene has CDR1 MGHDK and CDR2 SYGVNS. Trimming took 7 bases from V and 4 from J, leaving 14 bases between them. CDR3 DNA sequence: TGTGCCAGCATGGAGGGTATCGGGTACGAGCAGTACTTC. This gives the protein CASMEGIGYEQYF.

The chain carries TRBV29-1 and TRBJ2-3, with TRBD2 identical over 10 bases. CDR3 length equals 14 residues. From germline, CDR1 is SQVTM and CDR2 ANQGSEA. Trimming at V came to 5 bases and at J to 1 base, leaving 3 bases not matched to a gene. The CDR3 DNA sequence: TGCAGCGTTCGCACTAGCGGGGGCACAGATACGCAGTATTTT. It specifies CSVRTSGGTDTQYF.

This clonotype was observed once. This chain links TRBV11-3 with TRBJ2-1; D gene uncertain. The CDR3 runs to 13 residues. CDR1 is SGHNT and CDR2 is YENEEA in the germline V gene. V was cut by 8 bases and J by 8 bases, with 16 bases left in between. CDR3 amino acids: CASRHSLADEQFF. The CDR3 nucleotides are TGTGCCAGCCGACATTCGCTGGCGGATGAGCAGTTCTTC.

This clonotype was detected only a few times. J is TRBJ2-7 and V is TRBV20-1, with TRBD2 identical over 10 bases. This CDR3 has 14 amino acids. From germline, CDR1 is DFQATT and CDR2 SNEGSKA (reference sequence). The V gene end was trimmed by 4 bases and the J gene end by 4 bases; junction bases not matched to a gene: 7. CDR3 bases: TGCAGTGCTAACCGAGCGGGAGGGCCGTACGAGCAGTACTTC. This gives the protein CSANRAGGPYEQYF.

This clonotype showed up just a few times. V is TRBV10-1 and J is TRBJ2-5; D perhaps matches TRBD1 (6 bases). The CDR3 sequence is 15 residues long. V gave up 5 bases and J gave up 4 bases, with 17 bases separating them. Germline-derived CDR1 and CDR2 are WNHNN and SYGVQD (reference sequence). The CDR3 loop is CASSSWTEWGETQYF. The DNA for the CDR3 is TGCGCCAGCAGTTCCTGGACAGAGTGGGGAGAGACCCAGTACTTC.

The chain combines TRBV11-2 with TRBJ2-2; 8 nucleotides line up with TRBD2. There are 18 residues in the CDR3. In germline, CDR1 is SGHAT, CDR2 FQNNGV. V dropped 5 bases and J dropped 4; count of bases not matched to a gene: 15. As DNA, the CDR3 is TGTGCCAGCAGCCCTAGTGCGGGACTAGGGTGGGTCACCGGGGAGCTGTTTTTT. Translation gives CASSPSAGLGWVTGELFF.

V and J are TRBV5-6 and TRBJ1-2, with D perhaps TRBD1 (5 bases). Germline CDR1 reads SGHDT; CDR2 reads YYEEEE. Trimming took 6 bases from V and 9 from J, leaving 24 bases between them. This CDR3 region has 15 residues. CDR3 in DNA: TGTGCCAGCACCACGGGGCTAGGGTTACAGAACCGCTACACCTTC. Protein: CASTTGLGLQNRYTF.

This clonotype has only a few counts. This sequence joins TRBV20-1 and TRBJ2-1, with 8 bases identical to TRBD1. The V gene's germline CDR1 is DFQATT and CDR2 SNEGSKA (reference sequence). This CDR3 has 14 residues. V shed 6 bases, J shed 2 bases, and the junction held 6 bases outside the gene matches. Here the CDR3 DNA reads TGCAGTGCCGCGACAGGGGTAGCCTACAATGAGCAGTTCTTC. It specifies CSAATGVAYNEQFF.